These 20 T cell receptor beta chains share one sample of origin, sequenced in a study of Graves' ophthalmopathy and Graves' hyperthyroidism. Transcripts of RNA were the source for amplifying TCR beta CDR3 regions. HTBI primers were employed in first-round RT-PCR, then a second-round multiplex PCR followed. TCRdb re-derived calls from the multiplex PCR reads in MiXCR, one entry per CDR3 protein. The data hold over 500,000 distinct CDR3 sequences, with 20% to 25% observed a single time. The sequenced sample consisted of peripheral blood. The receptors derive from a young woman with stable Graves' hyperthyroidism. Some clones in this sample may be carry-over from other donors' samples.

As regards this clonotype: A clone one base away is much larger, so this may be a read error. This chain joins TRBV6-4 and TRBJ1-1; TRBD1 aligns across 7 bases. The CDR3 is 13 amino acids. Per the germline V gene, CDR1 is MRHNA and CDR2 is SNTAGT. The trim removed 6 bases at V and 3 bases at J, leaving 4 bases unmatched. The CDR3 reads CASSDREDTEAFF. The CDR3 nucleotides are TGTGCCAGCAGCGACAGGGAGGACACTGAAGCTTTCTTT.

The rearrangement joins TRBV5-1 to TRBJ2-6, with D uncertain. The CDR3 covers 13 residues. Trimming removed 0 bases from V and 11 bases from J, with 9 bases in between. The germline CDR1 and CDR2 sequences are SGHRS and YFSETQ. CDR3: CASSLDRLYVLTF. DNA for the CDR3: TGCGCCAGCAGCTTGGATAGGCTCTACGTCCTGACTTTC.

This clonotype came up many times. The chain employs TRBV6-2 or TRBV6-3 and TRBJ2-7; TRBD2 might be the D (5 bases). The CDR3 covers 14 residues. Germline CDR1 and CDR2: MNHEY and SVGEGT. The V end was cut by 9 bases, the J end by 2 bases, with 17 bases between. Here the CDR3 DNA reads TGTGCCAGACATGTGGGAGCTCCCGCCTACGAGCAGTACTTC. Translated: CARHVGAPAYEQYF.

This clonotype was counted ten times or more. V gene TRBV6-1 combines with J gene TRBJ1-2, with TRBD1 matching over 12 bases. V was clipped by 6 bases and J by 4 bases; unmatched bases: 3. Germline CDR1 reads MNHNS; CDR2 reads SASEGT. The CDR3 sequence is 14 residues long. The CDR3 reads CASRGQGARYGYTF. The CDR3 bases are TGTGCCAGCAGGGGACAGGGGGCGCGCTATGGCTACACCTTC.

This clonotype was detected a few times. The chain has TRBV18 and TRBJ1-5, with unresolved D. Germline CDR1 reads KGHSH; CDR2 reads LQKENI. V dropped 6 bases and J dropped 1 base, with 13 bases sitting between them. This CDR3 comprises 15 residues. For the CDR3, the DNA is TGTGCCAGCTCGCGGGCCGGAGGAAGCAATCAGCCCCAGCATTTT. The encoded protein is CASSRAGGSNQPQHF.

This clonotype was observed a handful of times. The chain carries TRBV12-3 or TRBV12-4 and TRBJ2-7, with D maybe TRBD1 (7 bases). Trimming pared 0 bases from V and 3 bases from J, leaving 21 bases between. There are 18 residues in the CDR3. CDR3 bases: TGTGCCAGCAGTTTAGCTCCCTGGAGGGGGACAGACAACTACGAGCAGTACTTC. Translation: CASSLAPWRGTDNYEQYF.

Many counts were recorded for this clonotype. This chain connects TRBV19 to TRBJ2-7; TRBD2 aligns across 11 bases. Looked up from germline, CDR1 is LNHDA and CDR2 is SQIVND (reference sequence). V gave up 3 bases and J gave up 3 bases; unmatched junction bases: 7. The CDR3 covers 16 residues. The CDR3 DNA is TGTGCCAGTAGTATTCAAACTAGCGGGGGATTCTACGAGCAGTACTTC. Translating it yields CASSIQTSGGFYEQYF.

This clonotype was recorded a few times. This sequence joins TRBV24-1 and TRBJ2-3; D unclear. This CDR3 region has 13 residues. Germline CDR1 is KGHDR and CDR2 is SFDVKD. V lost 3 bases and J 5 bases, leaving 8 bases between the germline ends. CDR3 sequence: CATSDPVGDTQYF. The DNA of the CDR3 is TGTGCCACCAGTGATCCCGTCGGAGATACGCAGTATTTT.

This clonotype was counted at least ten times. This sequence joins TRBV11-2 and TRBJ1-1, with D unresolved. The CDR3 has 16 residues. The V and J ends lost 5 bases and 4 bases respectively, with 20 bases between them. Germline CDR1 and CDR2: SGHAT and FQNNGV. CDR3 in DNA: TGTGCCAGCAGCACCCACCTGACGGGTAGAGGCACTGAAGCTTTCTTT. As protein: CASSTHLTGRGTEAFF.

This clonotype was recorded many times. This sequence joins TRBV29-1 and TRBJ2-7; 8 bases match TRBD1. This CDR3 contains 18 residues. CDR1 and CDR2 (germline): SQVTM, ANQGSEA. The trim removed 6 bases at V and 2 bases at J, leaving 21 bases unmatched. CDR3 nucleotides: TGCAGCGTCGCCGCCGGGACAGGACGAAATCGAAGAACCTACGAGCAGTACTTC. Translation gives CSVAAGTGRNRRTYEQYF.

This clonotype was counted many times. The rearrangement uses TRBV20-1 and TRBJ1-2; 9 bases agree with TRBD1. The junction had 7 bases not matched to a gene; V was cut back by 2 bases and J by 0 bases. Germline V CDR1 and CDR2: DFQATT, SNEGSKA (reference sequence). The CDR3 covers 16 residues. CDR3 loop: CSARPLRQGANYGYTF. Written as DNA, the CDR3 is TGCAGTGCTAGACCCTTGCGACAGGGGGCTAACTATGGCTACACCTTC.

This clonotype was detected many times. The chain employs TRBV20-1 and TRBJ2-7; 15 bases match TRBD2. This CDR3 has 14 amino acids. The germline gives CDR1 DFQATT, CDR2 SNEGSKA (reference sequence). After removal of 5 bases from V and 6 bases from J, the junction contained 5 bases not matched to a gene. This CDR3 reads CSAGTSGRLSEQYF. For the CDR3, the DNA is TGCAGTGCTGGGACTAGCGGGAGGTTAAGCGAGCAGTACTTC.

The rearrangement links TRBV27 to TRBJ1-3; no definite D call. V dropped 1 base and J dropped 3 bases, with 13 bases sitting between them. This CDR3 contains 16 residues. From germline, CDR1 is MNHEY and CDR2 SMNVEV (reference sequence). Here the CDR3 DNA reads TGTGCCAGCAGTTTATGGCCCCCGGGAGGTGGAAACACCATATATTTT. This translates into CASSLWPPGGGNTIYF.

This chain joins TRBV19 and TRBJ2-7; unclear D gene. V gave up 4 bases and J gave up 2 bases, with 12 bases separating them. The CDR3 sequence is 14 residues long. Germline-derived CDR1 and CDR2 are LNHDA and SQIVND (reference sequence). CDR3 nucleotides: TGTGCCAGTAGTACCTCGGACGCGACCTACGAGCAGTACTTC. Residues: CASSTSDATYEQYF. The complete variable domain, with remaining parts taken from reference TRBV19 and TRBJ2-7, reads DGGITQSPKYLFRKEGQNVTLSCEQNLNHDAMYWYRQDPGQGLRLIYYSQIVNDFQKGDIAEGYSVSREKKESFPLTVTSAQKNPTAFYLCASSTSDATYEQYFGPGTRLTVT.

This clonotype was recorded many times. DNA for the CDR3: TGTGCCAGCACATCGGGACAGCGCAATCAGCCCCAGCATTTT. This gives the protein CASTSGQRNQPQHF. The chain uses TRBV6-1 and TRBJ1-5, with 7 nucleotides matching TRBD1. This CDR3 region has 14 residues. V lost 7 bases and J lost 2; bases outside the gene matches: 5. Looked up from germline, CDR1 is MNHNS and CDR2 is SASEGT.

The table lists this clonotype with many counts. This chain joins TRBV20-1 and TRBJ1-6; 7 positions agree with TRBD1. J gave up 5 bases and V 5 bases, and 3 bases lay outside the gene matches. CDR1 DFQATT and CDR2 SNEGSKA come from the germline V gene (reference sequence). The CDR3 is 13 amino acids. CDR3 DNA: TGCAGTGCTGTACAGGGGAATAATTCACCCCTCCACTTT. Its protein is CSAVQGNNSPLHF.

The chain joins TRBV6-1 to TRBJ1-2, with 7 bases fitting TRBD1. This CDR3 is built from 14 residues. Germline V gene sequence: CDR1 MNHNS, CDR2 SASEGT. Trimming removed 6 bases from V and 6 bases from J; junction bases left unmatched: 10. CDR3 loop: CASRDGQERHGYTF. The CDR3 nucleotides are TGTGCCAGCAGGGACGGACAGGAGCGACATGGCTACACCTTC.

This clonotype was detected ten times or more. V and J are TRBV12-3 or TRBV12-4 and TRBJ2-7; D ambiguous. CDR3 length equals 12 residues. The V end lost 5 bases, the J end lost 1 base, and 6 bases lay between the germline ends. The CDR3: CASSHKSYEQYF. In DNA, the CDR3 is TGTGCCAGCAGTCACAAGTCCTACGAGCAGTACTTC.

This clonotype was counted many times. In DNA, the CDR3 is TGTGCCAGCAGTTACGGGACAGGAGACTCCTACGAGCAGTACTTC. Amino acid sequence: CASSYGTGDSYEQYF. This sequence joins TRBV6-5 and TRBJ2-7; TRBD1 matches 8 bases. Germline CDR1 MNHEY, CDR2 SVGAGI. The V gene end was trimmed by 2 bases and the J gene end by 0 bases; junction bases not matched to a gene: 3. The CDR3 has 15 amino acids.

This clonotype was seen ten or more times. This chain links TRBV5-1 with TRBJ2-7, with unresolved D. The CDR3 totals 12 residues. The germline V gene encodes CDR1 SGHRS and CDR2 YFSETQ. Trimming shortened V by 4 bases and J by 5 bases, and 10 bases separated the two germline ends. CDR3: CASSPTSDEQYF. For the CDR3, the DNA is TGCGCCAGCAGCCCCACTTCAGACGAGCAGTACTTC. The full variable domain, with the rest looked up from reference TRBV5-1 and TRBJ2-7, is KAGVTQTPRYLIKTRGQQVTLSCSPISGHRSVSWYQQTPGQGLQFLFEYFSETQRNKGNFPGRFSGRQFSNSRSEMNVSTLELGDSALYLCASSPTSDEQYFGPGTRLTVT.